The 3 T cell receptor beta chains in this list originate from one sample, sequenced in a study of cytomegalovirus exposure and HLA in healthy donors. A multiplex PCR was run with 60 Vbeta primers and 13 Jbeta primers. Assay used: immunoSEQ multiplex PCR; TCRdb lists only in-frame clones, some missing. Counted here are 75,000 to 90,000 clones, 85% occurring once; the ten biggest clones make up 7.4%. Sequencing was carried out using PBMCs. Receptors originate from a middle-aged man in good health and CMV-seropositive.

The chain employs TRBV4-1 and TRBJ1-1, with 9 bases lining up with TRBD1. The CDR3 totals 15 residues. Germline V lookup: CDR1 MGHRA, CDR2 YSYEKL. V gave up 2 bases and J gave up 4 bases; unmatched junction bases: 5. CDR3 loop: CASSQTGTGFTEAFF. In DNA form, the CDR3 reads TGCGCCAGCAGCCAAACCGGGACAGGGTTCACTGAAGCTTTCTTT.

CDR3 region: CASSLDFGNYGYTF. The CDR3, as DNA: TGCGCCAGCAGCTTGGATTTTGGCAACTATGGCTACACCTTC. This sequence joins TRBV5-1 and TRBJ1-2; D unclear. V lost 0 bases and J lost 2, with 8 bases in between. Germline CDR1 and CDR2: SGHRS and YFSETQ. The CDR3 has 14 amino acids.

The gene calls are TRBV10-2 and TRBJ2-3, with D perhaps TRBD2 (6 bases). Germline assignment: CDR1 WSHSY and CDR2 SAAADI. Trimming left V 0 bases short and J 12 bases short, with 10 bases between. This CDR3 is 12 amino acids long. CDR3 sequence reads: CASSESSTSQYF. Here the CDR3 DNA reads TGCGCCAGCAGTGAGTCATCCACTAGCCAGTATTTT.